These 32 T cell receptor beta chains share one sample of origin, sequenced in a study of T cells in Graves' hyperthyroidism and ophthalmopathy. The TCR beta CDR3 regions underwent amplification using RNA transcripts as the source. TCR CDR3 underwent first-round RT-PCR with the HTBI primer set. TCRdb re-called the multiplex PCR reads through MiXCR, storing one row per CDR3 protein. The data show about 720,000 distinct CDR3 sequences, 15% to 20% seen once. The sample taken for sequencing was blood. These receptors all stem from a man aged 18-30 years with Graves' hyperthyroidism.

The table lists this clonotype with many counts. The CDR3 here is CASTGGSQPQHF. The CDR3 nucleotides read TGTGCCTCAACAGGGGGATCGCAGCCCCAGCATTTT. This rearrangement joins TRBV2 to TRBJ1-5; 8 nucleotides agree with TRBD1. The CDR3 is 12 residues long. CDR1 is SNHLY and CDR2 is FYNNEI in the germline V gene. Trimming took 11 bases from V and 7 from J; bases not matched to a gene: 7.

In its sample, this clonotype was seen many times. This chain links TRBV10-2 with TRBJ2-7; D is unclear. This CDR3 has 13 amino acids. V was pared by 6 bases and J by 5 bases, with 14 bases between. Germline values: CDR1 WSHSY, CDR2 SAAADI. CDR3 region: CASRSAEWDEQYF. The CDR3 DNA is TGCGCCAGCAGGTCGGCGGAGTGGGACGAGCAGTACTTC.

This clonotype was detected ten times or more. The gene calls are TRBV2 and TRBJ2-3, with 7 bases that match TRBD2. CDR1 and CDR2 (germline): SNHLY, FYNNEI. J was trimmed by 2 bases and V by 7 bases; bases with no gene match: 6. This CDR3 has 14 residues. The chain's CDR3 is CASKGRGLTDTQYF. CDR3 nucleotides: TGTGCCAGCAAAGGGAGGGGCCTCACAGATACGCAGTATTTT.

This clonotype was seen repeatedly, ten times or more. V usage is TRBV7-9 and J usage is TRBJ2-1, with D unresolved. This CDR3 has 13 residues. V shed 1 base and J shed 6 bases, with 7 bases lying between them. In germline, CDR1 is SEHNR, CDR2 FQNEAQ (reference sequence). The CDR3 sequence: CASSLVSINEQFF. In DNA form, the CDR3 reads TGTGCCAGCAGCTTAGTCTCGATCAATGAGCAGTTCTTC. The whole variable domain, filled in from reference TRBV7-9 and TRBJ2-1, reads DTGVSQNPRHKITKRGQNVTFRCDPISEHNRLYWYRQTLGQGPEFLTYFQNEAQLEKSRLLSDRFSAERPKGSFSTLEIQRTEQGDSAMYLCASSLVSINEQFFGPGTRLTVL.

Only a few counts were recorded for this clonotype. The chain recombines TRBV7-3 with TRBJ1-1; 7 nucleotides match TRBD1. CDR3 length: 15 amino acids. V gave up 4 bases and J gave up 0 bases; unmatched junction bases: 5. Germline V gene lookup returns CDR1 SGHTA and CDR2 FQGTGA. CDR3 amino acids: CASSSSGGVNTEAFF. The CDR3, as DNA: TGTGCCAGCAGCTCTTCAGGGGGGGTGAACACTGAAGCTTTCTTT.

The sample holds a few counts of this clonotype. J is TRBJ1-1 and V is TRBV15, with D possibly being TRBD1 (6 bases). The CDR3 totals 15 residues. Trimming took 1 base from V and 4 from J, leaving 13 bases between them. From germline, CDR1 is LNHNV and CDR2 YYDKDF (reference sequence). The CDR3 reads CATSRGVGASTEAFF. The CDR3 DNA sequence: TGTGCCACCAGCAGAGGCGTGGGGGCGAGCACTGAAGCTTTCTTT.

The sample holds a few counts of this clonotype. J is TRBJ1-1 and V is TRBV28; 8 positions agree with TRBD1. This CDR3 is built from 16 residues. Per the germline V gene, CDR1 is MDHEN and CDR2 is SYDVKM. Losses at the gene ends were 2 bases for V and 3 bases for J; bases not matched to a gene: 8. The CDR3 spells CASSLIQGARDTEAFF. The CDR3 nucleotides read TGTGCCAGCAGTTTAATCCAGGGGGCGAGGGACACTGAAGCTTTCTTT.

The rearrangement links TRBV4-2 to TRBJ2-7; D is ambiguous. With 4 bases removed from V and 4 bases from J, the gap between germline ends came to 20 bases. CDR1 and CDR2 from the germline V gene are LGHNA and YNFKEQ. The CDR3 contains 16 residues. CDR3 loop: CASSPPGVLRSYEQYF. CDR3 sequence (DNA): TGTGCCAGCAGCCCTCCCGGAGTTTTGCGGTCTTACGAGCAGTACTTC.

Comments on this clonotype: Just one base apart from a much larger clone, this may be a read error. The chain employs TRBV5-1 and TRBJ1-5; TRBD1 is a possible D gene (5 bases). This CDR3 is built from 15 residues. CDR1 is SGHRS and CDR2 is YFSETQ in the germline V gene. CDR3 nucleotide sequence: TGCGCCAGCGGCTTGGGGGGGACGAGCAATCAGCCCCAGCATTTT. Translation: CASGLGGTSNQPQHF.

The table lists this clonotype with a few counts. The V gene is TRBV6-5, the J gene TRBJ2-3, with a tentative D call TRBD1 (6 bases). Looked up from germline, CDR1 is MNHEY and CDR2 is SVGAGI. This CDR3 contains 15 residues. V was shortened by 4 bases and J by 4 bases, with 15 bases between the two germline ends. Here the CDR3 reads CASSSLVGGSDTQYF. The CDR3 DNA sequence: TGTGCCAGCAGTTCCTTGGTAGGGGGTTCAGATACGCAGTATTTT.

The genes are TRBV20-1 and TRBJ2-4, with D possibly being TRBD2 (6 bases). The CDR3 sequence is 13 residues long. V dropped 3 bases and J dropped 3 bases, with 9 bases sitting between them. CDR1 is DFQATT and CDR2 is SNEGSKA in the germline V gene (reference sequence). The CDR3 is CSASSGDKNIQYF. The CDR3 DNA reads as TGCAGTGCTAGCTCGGGGGACAAAAACATTCAGTACTTC.

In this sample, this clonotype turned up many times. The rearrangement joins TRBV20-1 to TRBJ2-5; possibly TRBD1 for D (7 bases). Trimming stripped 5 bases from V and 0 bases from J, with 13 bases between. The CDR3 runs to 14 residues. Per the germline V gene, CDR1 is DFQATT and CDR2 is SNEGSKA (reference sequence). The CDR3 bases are TGCAGTGCTGGAGGGGGCTGGTACCAAGAGACCCAGTACTTC. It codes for CSAGGGWYQETQYF.

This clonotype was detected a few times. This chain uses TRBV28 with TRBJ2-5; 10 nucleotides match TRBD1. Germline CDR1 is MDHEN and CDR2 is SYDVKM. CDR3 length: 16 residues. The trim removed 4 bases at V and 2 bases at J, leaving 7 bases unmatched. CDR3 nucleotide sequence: TGTGCCAGCAGTTCCTCGGGACAGGGGATACAAGAGACCCAGTACTTC. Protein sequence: CASSSSGQGIQETQYF.

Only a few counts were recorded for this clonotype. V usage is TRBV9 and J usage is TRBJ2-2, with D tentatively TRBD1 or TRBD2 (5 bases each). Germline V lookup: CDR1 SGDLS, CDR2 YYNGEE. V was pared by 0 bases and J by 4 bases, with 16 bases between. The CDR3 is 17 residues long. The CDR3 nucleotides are TGTGCCAGCAGCGTAGAAGGGGATCTAGCACGCACCGGGGAGCTGTTTTTT. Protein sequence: CASSVEGDLARTGELFF. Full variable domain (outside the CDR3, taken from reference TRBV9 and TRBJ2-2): DSGVTQTPKHLITATGQRVTLRCSPRSGDLSVYWYQQSLDQGLQFLIQYYNGEERAKGNILERFSAQQFPDLHSELNLSSLELGDSALYFCASSVEGDLARTGELFFGEGSRLTVL.

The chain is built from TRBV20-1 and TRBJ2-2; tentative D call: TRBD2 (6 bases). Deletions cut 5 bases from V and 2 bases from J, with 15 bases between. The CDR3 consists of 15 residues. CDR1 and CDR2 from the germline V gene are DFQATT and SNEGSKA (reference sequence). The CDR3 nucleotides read TGCAGTGCTGCCCCTCTGCGGGGTAACACCGGGGAGCTGTTTTTT. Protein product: CSAAPLRGNTGELFF.

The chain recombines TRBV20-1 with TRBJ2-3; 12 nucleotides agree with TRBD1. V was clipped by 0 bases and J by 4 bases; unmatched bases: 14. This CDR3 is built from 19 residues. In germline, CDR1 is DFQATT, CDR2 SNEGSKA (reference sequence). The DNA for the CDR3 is TGCAGTGCTAGAGATCTGGGACAGGGGGCCCCCGCGGGGGCAGATACGCAGTATTTT. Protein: CSARDLGQGAPAGADTQYF.

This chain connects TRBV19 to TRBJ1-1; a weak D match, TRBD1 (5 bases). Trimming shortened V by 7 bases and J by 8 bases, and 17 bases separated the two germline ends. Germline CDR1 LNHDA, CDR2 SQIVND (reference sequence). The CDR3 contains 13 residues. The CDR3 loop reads CASTKGRGLEAFF. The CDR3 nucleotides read TGTGCCAGTACCAAAGGTAGGGGTTTGGAAGCTTTCTTT.

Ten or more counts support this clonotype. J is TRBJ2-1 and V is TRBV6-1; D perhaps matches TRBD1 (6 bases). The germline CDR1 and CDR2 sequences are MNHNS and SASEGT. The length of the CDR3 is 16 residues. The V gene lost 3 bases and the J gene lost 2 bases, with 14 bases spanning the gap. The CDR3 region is CASSETGILTYNEQFF. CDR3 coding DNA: TGTGCCAGCAGTGAGACAGGTATCCTCACCTACAATGAGCAGTTCTTC.

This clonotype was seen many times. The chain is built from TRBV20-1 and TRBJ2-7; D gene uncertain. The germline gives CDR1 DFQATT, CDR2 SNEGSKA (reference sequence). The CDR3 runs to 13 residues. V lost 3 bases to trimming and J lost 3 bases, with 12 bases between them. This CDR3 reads CSARSPDFYEQYF. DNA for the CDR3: TGCAGTGCTAGGTCGCCTGACTTCTACGAGCAGTACTTC.

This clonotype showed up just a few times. The CDR3 sequence: CSASGMGLEATEQFF. CDR3 nucleotide sequence: TGCAGTGCTAGTGGGATGGGGTTGGAGGCGACTGAGCAGTTCTTC. The gene calls are TRBV20-1 and TRBJ2-1; TRBD2 might be the D (5 bases). The CDR3 spans 15 residues. V shed 3 bases and J shed 9 bases, with 21 bases lying between them. The germline V gene encodes CDR1 DFQATT and CDR2 SNEGSKA (reference sequence).

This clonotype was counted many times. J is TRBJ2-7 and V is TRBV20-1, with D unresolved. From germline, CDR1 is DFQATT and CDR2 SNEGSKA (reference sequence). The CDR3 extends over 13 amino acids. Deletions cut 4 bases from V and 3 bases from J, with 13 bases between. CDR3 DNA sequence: TGCAGTGCTATATCATCCTCCTACTACGAGCAGTACTTC. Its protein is CSAISSSYYEQYF.

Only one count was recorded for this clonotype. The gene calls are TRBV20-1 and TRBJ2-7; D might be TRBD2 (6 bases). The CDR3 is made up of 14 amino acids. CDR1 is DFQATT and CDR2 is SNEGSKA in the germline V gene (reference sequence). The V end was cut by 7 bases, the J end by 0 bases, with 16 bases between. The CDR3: CSVGGGAASYEQYF. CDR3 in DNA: TGCAGTGTCGGAGGCGGGGCGGCCTCCTACGAGCAGTACTTC.

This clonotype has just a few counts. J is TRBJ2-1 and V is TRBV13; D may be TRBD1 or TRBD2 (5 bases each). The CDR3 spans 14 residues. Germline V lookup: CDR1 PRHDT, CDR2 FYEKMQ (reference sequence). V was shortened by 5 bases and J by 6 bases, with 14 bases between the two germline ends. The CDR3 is CASSAVGTTNEQFF. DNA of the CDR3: TGTGCCAGCAGCGCCGTCGGGACCACCAATGAGCAGTTCTTC.

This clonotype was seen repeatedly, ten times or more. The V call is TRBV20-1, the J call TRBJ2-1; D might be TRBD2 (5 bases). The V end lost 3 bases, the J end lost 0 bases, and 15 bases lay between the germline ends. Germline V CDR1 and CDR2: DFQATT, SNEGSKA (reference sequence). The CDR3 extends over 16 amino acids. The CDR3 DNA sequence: TGCAGTGCTAGTCTCATTCGGAGGAGCTCCTACAATGAGCAGTTCTTC. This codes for CSASLIRRSSYNEQFF.

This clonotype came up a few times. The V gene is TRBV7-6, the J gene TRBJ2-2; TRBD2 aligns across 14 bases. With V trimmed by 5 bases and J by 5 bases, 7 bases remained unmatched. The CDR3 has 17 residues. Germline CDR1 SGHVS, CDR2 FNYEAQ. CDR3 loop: CASSPGTSGSSTGELFF. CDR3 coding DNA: TGTGCCAGCAGCCCCGGGACTAGCGGGAGCTCGACCGGGGAGCTGTTTTTT.

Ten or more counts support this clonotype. This chain's CDR3 is CASSLGPPGNEQFF. For the CDR3, the DNA is TGTGCCAGCAGCTTAGGACCCCCAGGCAATGAGCAGTTCTTC. J is TRBJ2-1 and V is TRBV11-2; D is unclear. The V end lost 1 base, the J end lost 6 bases, and 10 bases lay between the germline ends. CDR3 length: 14 residues. Germline V gene data show CDR1 as SGHAT and CDR2 as FQNNGV.

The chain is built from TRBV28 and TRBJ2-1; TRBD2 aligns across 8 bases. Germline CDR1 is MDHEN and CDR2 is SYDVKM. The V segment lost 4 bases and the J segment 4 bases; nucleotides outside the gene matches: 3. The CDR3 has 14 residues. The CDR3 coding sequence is TGTGCCAGCAGTTCGGGACTAGTTTACAATGAGCAGTTCTTC. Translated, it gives CASSSGLVYNEQFF.

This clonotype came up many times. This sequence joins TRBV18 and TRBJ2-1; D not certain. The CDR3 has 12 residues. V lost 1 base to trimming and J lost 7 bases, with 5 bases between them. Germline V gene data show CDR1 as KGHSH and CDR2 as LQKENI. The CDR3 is CASSPRPNEQFF. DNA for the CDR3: TGTGCCAGCTCACCACGTCCTAATGAGCAGTTCTTC.

The CDR3 DNA sequence: TGTGCCAGCAGCCACAGGACTAGCGGGGGCCAAGAGACCCAGTACTTC. It yields the protein CASSHRTSGGQETQYF. The chain couples TRBV3-1 to TRBJ2-5, with TRBD2 identical over 13 bases. CDR3 length equals 16 residues. Germline V gives CDR1 LGHDT, CDR2 YNNKEL (reference sequence). V was clipped by 3 bases and J by 1 base; unmatched bases: 2.

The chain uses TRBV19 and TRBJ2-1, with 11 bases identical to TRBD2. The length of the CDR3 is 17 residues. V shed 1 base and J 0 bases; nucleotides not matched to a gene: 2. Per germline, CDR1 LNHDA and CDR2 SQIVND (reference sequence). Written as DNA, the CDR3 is TGTGCCAGTAGTATAGGTACTAGCGGGAGCTCCTACAATGAGCAGTTCTTC. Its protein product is CASSIGTSGSSYNEQFF.

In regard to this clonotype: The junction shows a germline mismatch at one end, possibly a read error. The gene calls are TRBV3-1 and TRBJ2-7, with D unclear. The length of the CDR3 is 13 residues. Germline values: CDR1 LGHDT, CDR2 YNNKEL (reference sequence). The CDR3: CASSPGPSYEPYF. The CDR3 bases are TGTGCCAGCAGCCCCGGACCTTCCTACGAGCCGTACTTC.

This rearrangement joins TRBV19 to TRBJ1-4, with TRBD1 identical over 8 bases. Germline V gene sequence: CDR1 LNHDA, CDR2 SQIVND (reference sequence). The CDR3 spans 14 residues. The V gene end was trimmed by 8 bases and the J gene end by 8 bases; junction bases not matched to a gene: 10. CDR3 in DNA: TGTGCCAGTCGAGCAGGGGGCGCCTCCGAAAAACTGTTTTTT. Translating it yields CASRAGGASEKLFF. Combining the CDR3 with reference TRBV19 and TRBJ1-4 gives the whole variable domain DGGITQSPKYLFRKEGQNVTLSCEQNLNHDAMYWYRQDPGQGLRLIYYSQIVNDFQKGDIAEGYSVSREKKESFPLTVTSAQKNPTAFYLCASRAGGASEKLFFGSGTQLSVL.